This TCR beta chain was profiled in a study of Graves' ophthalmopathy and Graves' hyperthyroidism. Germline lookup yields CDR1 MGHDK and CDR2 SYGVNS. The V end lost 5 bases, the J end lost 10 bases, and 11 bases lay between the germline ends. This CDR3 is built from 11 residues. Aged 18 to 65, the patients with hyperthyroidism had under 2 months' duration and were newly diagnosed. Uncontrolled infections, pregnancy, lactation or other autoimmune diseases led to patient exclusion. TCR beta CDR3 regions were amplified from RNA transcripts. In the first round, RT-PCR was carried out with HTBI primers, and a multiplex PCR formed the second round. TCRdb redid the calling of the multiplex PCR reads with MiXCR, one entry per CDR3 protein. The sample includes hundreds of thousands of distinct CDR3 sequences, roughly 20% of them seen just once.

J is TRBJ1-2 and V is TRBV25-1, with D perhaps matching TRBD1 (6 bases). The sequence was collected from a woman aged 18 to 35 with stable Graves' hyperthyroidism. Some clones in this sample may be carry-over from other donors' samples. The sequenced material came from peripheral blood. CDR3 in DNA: TGTGCCAGCAGTTACGGGACATTCTACACCTTC. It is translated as CASSYGTFYTF.